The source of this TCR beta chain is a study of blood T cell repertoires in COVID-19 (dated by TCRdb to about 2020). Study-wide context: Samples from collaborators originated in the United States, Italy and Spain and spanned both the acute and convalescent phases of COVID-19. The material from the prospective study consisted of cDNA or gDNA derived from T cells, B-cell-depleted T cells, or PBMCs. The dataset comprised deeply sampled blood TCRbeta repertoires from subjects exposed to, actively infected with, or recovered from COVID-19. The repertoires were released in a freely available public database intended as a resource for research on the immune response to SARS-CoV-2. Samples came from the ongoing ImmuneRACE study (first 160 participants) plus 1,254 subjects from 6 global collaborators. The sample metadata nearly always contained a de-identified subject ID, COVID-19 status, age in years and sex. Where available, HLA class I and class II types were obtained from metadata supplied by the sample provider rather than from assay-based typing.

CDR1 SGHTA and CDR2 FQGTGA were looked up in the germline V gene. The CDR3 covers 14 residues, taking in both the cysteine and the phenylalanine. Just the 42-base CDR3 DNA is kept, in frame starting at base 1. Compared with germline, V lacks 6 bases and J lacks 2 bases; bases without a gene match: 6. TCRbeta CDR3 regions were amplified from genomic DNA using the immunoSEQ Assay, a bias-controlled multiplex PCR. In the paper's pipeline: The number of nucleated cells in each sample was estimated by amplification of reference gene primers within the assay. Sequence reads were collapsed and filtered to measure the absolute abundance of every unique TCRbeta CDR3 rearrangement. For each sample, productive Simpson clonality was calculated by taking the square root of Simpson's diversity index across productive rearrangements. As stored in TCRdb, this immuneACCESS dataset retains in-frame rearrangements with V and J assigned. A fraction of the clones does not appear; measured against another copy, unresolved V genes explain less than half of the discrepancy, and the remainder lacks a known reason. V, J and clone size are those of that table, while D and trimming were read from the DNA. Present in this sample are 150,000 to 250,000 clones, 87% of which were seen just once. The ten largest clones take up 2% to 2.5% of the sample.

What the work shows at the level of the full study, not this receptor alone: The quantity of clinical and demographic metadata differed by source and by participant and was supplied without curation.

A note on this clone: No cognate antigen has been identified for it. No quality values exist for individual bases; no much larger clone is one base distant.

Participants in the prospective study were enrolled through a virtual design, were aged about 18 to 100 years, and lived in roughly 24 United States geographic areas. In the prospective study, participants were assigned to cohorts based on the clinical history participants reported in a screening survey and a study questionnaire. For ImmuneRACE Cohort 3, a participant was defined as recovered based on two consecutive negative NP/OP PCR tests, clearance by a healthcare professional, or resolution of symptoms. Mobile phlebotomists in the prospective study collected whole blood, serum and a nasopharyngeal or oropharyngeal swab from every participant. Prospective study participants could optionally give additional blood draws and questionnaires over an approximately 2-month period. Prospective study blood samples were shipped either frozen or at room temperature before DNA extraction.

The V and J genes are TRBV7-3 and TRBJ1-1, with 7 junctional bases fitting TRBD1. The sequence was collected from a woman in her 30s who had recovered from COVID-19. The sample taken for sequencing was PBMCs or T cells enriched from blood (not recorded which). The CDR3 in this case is CASRVEGANTEAFF. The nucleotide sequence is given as TGTGCCAGCAGGGTGGAGGGGGCAAACACTGAAGCTTTCTTT.